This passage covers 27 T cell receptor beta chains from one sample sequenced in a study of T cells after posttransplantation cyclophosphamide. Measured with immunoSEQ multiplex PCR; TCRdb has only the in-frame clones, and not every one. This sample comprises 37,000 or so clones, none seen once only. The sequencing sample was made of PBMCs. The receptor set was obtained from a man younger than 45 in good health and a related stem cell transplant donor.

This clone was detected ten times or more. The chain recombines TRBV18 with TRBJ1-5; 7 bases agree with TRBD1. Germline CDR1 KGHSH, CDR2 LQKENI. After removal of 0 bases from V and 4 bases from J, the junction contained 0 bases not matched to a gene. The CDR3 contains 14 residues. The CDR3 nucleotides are TGTGCCAGCTCACCACCGGGACAGAATCAGCCCCAGCATTTT. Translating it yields CASSPPGQNQPQHF.

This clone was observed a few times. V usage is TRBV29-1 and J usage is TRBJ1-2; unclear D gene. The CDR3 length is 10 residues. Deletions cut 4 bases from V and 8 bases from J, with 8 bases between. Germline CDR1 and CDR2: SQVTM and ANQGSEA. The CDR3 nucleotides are TGCAGCGTTGGAGAAAGCGGCTACACCTTC. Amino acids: CSVGESGYTF.

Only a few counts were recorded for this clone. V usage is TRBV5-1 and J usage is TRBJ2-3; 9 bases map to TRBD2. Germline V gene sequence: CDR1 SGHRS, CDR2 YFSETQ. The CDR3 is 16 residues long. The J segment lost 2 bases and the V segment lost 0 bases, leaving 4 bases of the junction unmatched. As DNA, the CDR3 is TGCGCCAGCAGCTTGGGAAGCGGGGGGCTCACAGATACGCAGTATTTT. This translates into CASSLGSGGLTDTQYF. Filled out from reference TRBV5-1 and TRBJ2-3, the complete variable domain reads KAGVTQTPRYLIKTRGQQVTLSCSPISGHRSVSWYQQTPGQGLQFLFEYFSETQRNKGNFPGRFSGRQFSNSRSEMNVSTLELGDSALYLCASSLGSGGLTDTQYFGPGTRLTVL.

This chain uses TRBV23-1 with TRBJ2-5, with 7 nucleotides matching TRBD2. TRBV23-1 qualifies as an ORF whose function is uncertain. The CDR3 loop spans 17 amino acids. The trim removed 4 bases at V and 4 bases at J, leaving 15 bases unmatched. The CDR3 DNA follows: TGCGCCAGCAGTCCCTTTGGGGGGGAGGGACGGAGAGAGACCCAGTACTTC. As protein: CASSPFGGEGRRETQYF.

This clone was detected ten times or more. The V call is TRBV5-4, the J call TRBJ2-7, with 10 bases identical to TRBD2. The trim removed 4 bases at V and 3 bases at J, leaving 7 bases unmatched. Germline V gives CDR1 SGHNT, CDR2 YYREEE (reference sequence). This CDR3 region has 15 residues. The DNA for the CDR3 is TGTGCCAGCAGCGGCGGGACTAGCGCCATCTACGAGCAGTACTTC. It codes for CASSGGTSAIYEQYF.

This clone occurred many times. For the CDR3, the DNA is TGTGCCAGCAGCCGGCCGAGGATGGCTAGCGGGGATCAAGAGACCCAGTACTTC. Its translation is CASSRPRMASGDQETQYF. The V gene is TRBV5-6, the J gene TRBJ2-5; 9 bases line up with TRBD2. The CDR3 totals 18 residues. CDR1 and CDR2 from the germline V gene are SGHDT and YYEEEE. V lost 4 bases and J lost 2; bases outside the gene matches: 15.

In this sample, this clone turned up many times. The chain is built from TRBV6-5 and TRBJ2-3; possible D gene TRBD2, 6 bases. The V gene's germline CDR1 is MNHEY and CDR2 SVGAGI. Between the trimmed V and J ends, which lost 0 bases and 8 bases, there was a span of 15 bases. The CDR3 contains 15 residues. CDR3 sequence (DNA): TGTGCCAGCAGTTACTCCCGCGGGGTACCAGGTACGCAGTATTTT. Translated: CASSYSRGVPGTQYF.

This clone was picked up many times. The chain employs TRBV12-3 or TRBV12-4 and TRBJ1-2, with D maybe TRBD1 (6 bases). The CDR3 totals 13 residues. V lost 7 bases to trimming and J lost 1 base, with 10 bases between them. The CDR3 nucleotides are TGTGCCAGCAAAGACAGGCTTAACTATGGCTACACCTTC. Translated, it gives CASKDRLNYGYTF.

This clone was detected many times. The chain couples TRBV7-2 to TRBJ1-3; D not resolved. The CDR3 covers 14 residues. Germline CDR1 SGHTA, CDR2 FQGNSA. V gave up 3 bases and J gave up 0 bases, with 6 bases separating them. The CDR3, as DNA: TGTGCCAGCAGCTTTGCGGACTCTGGAAACACCATATATTTT. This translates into CASSFADSGNTIYF.

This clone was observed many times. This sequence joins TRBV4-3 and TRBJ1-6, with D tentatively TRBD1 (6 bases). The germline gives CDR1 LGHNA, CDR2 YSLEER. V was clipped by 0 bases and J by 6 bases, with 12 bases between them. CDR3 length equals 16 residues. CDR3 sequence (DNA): TGCGCCAGCAGCCAAGATTACAGGGCCCTTAATTCACCCCTCCACTTT. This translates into CASSQDYRALNSPLHF.

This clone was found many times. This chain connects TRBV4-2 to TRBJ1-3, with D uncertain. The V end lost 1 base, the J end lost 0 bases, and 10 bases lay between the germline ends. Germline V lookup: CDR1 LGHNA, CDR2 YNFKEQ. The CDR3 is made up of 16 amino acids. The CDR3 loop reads CASSQVEARSGNTIYF. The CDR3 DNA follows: TGTGCCAGCAGCCAAGTAGAAGCTCGCTCTGGAAACACCATATATTTT.

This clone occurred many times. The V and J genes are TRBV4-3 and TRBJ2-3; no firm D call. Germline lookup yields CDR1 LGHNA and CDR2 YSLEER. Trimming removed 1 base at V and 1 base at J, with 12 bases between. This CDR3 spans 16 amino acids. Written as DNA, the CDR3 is TGCGCCAGCAGCCAAGTGGCCAGCGAGGGCACAGATACGCAGTATTTT. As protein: CASSQVASEGTDTQYF.

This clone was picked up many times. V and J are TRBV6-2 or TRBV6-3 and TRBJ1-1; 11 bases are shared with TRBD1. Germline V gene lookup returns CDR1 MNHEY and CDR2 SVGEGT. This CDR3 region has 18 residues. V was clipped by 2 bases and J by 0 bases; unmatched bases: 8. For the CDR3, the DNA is TGTGCCAGCAGTTACCCATTTGGACAGGGGGCTTTGAACACTGAAGCTTTCTTT. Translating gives CASSYPFGQGALNTEAFF.

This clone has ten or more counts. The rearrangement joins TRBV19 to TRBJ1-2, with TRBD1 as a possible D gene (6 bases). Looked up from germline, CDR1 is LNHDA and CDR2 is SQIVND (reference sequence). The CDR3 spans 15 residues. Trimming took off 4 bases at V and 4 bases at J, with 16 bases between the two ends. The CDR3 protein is CASSTPDRPPYGYTF. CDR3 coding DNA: TGTGCCAGTAGTACACCTGACAGGCCCCCCTATGGCTACACCTTC.

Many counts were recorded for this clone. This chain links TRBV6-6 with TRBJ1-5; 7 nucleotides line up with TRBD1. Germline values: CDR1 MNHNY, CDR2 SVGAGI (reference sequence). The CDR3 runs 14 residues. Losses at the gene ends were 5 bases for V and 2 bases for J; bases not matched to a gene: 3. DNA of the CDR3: TGTGCCAGCAGTCCTGACAGGGGCAATCAGCCCCAGCATTTT. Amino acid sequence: CASSPDRGNQPQHF.

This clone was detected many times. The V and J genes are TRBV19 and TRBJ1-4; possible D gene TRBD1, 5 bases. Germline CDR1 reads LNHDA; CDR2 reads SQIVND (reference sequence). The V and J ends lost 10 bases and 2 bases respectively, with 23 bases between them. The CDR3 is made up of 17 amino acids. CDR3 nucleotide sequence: TGTGCCACCCAGGGAGGGGCCTTACCGCTGACTAATGAAAAACTGTTTTTT. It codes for CATQGGALPLTNEKLFF.

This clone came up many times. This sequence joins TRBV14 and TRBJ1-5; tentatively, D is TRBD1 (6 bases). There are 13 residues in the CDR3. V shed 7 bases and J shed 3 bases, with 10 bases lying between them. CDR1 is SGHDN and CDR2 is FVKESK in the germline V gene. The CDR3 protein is CASTQGPNQPQHF. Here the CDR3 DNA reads TGTGCCAGCACCCAGGGGCCCAATCAGCCCCAGCATTTT.

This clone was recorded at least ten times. This CDR3 reads CASRDLGANSYEQYF. CDR3 nucleotides: TGTGCCAGCAGAGACCTGGGGGCAAACTCCTACGAGCAGTACTTC. The chain recombines TRBV9 with TRBJ2-7, with D possibly matching TRBD1 (6 bases). Germline loops: CDR1 SGDLS, CDR2 YYNGEE. Trimming cost V 5 bases and J 0 bases, with 15 bases left between them. The length of the CDR3 is 15 residues. The full variable domain, rest sourced from reference TRBV9 and TRBJ2-7, is DSGVTQTPKHLITATGQRVTLRCSPRSGDLSVYWYQQSLDQGLQFLIQYYNGEERAKGNILERFSAQQFPDLHSELNLSSLELGDSALYFCASRDLGANSYEQYFGPGTRLTVT.

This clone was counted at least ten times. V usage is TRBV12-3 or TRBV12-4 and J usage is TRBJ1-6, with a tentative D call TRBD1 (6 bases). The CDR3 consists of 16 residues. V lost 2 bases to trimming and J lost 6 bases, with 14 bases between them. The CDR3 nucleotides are TGTGCCAGCAGTTTACGAGGACAGAGTTCTAATTCACCCCTCCACTTT. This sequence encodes CASSLRGQSSNSPLHF.

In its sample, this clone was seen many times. In DNA, the CDR3 is TGTGCCAGCAGCCAAGGCCTCCGGGGAGTGGCCCTCCACTTT. It specifies CASSQGLRGVALHF. V is TRBV4-2 and J is TRBJ1-6, with D unclear. With 1 base removed from V and 14 bases from J, the gap between germline ends came to 15 bases. The CDR3 length is 14 residues. The germline V gene has CDR1 LGHNA and CDR2 YNFKEQ.

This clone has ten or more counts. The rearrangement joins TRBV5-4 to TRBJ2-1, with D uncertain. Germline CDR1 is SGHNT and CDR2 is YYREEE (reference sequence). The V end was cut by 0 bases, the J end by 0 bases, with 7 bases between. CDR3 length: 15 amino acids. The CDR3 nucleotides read TGTGCCAGCAGCTTGGACTTACGCTCCTACAATGAGCAGTTCTTC. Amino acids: CASSLDLRSYNEQFF.

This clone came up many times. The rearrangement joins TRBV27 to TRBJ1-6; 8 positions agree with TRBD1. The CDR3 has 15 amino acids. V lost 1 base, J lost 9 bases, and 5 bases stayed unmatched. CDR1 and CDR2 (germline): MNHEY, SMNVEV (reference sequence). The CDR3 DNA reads TGTGCCAGCAGTTTATATGACAGGGGCTCTTCACCCCTCCACTTT. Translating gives CASSLYDRGSSPLHF.

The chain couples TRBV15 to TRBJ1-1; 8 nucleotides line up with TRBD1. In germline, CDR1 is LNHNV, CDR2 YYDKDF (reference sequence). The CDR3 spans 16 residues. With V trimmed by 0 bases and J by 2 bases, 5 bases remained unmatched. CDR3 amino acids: CATSRDRGPLNTEAFF. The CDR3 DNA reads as TGTGCCACCAGCAGAGACAGGGGGCCCCTAAACACTGAAGCTTTCTTT.

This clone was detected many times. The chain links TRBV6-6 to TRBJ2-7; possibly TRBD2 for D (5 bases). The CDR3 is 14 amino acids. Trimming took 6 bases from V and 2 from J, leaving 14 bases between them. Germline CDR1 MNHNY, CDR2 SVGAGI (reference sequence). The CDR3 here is CASRYLSGTYEQYF. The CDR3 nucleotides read TGTGCCAGCAGATATCTAAGCGGTACCTACGAGCAGTACTTC.

The CDR3 is CASSRQTNTGELFF. CDR3 sequence (DNA): TGCGCCAGCAGCCGACAGACGAACACCGGGGAGCTGTTTTTT. This chain uses TRBV5-1 with TRBJ2-2; tentatively, D is TRBD1 (5 bases). Per germline, CDR1 SGHRS and CDR2 YFSETQ. V lost 4 bases, J lost 0 bases, and 7 bases lay in between. There are 14 residues in the CDR3.

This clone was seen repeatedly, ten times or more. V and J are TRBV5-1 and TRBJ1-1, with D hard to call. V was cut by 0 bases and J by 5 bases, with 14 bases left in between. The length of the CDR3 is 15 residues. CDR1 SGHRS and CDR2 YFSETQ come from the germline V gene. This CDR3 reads CASSLADTSRTEAFF. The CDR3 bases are TGCGCCAGCAGCTTGGCCGACACCTCGAGGACTGAAGCTTTCTTT.

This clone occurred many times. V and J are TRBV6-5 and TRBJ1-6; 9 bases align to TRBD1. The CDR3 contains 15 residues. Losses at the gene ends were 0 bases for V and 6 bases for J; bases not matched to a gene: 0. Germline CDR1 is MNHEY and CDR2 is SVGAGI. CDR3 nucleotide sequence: TGTGCCAGCAGTTACTCGGGACAGGGTAATTCACCCCTCCACTTT. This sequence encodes CASSYSGQGNSPLHF.